Listed below are T cell receptor beta chains from one sample, sequenced in a study of human T cells and chemical hapten exposure. TCRdb used MiXCR to reprocess the RACE reads, holding one entry per CDR3 protein. The profile shows 180,000 or so distinct CDR3 sequences, around 30% of them singletons. Sequencing used whole blood, obtained in connection with sensitization to the hapten diphenylcyclopropenone (DPC). The receptor set was obtained from a woman aged 25 to 45 with alopecia areata. Some clones in this sample may be carry-over from other donors' samples. Both conserved end residues are part of each CDR3. Fields, in order: D gene, clone size, V gene, J gene, CDR3 protein, CDR3 DNA. D genes are given only for firm matches. Some rows have no size entry. The others give once, few or many, or a class for an expanded clone.

-	-	TRBV28	TRBJ1-1	CASKAVSGVNTEAFF	TGTGCCAGCAAAGCTGTATCGGGGGTGAACACTGAAGCTTTCTTT
-	few	TRBV29-1	TRBJ2-1	CSVLGHASSYNEQFF	TGCAGCGTCCTCGGCCACGCAAGCTCCTACAATGAGCAGTTCTTC
-	few	TRBV3-1	TRBJ2-2	CASSQPRLTGELFF	TGTGCCAGCAGCCAACCTCGACTCACCGGGGAGCTGTTTTTT
-	few	TRBV20-1	TRBJ2-1	CSALGVFNYNEQFF	TGCAGTGCCCTGGGAGTGTTCAACTACAATGAGCAGTTCTTC
TRBD2	-	TRBV5-1	TRBJ2-3	CASSTLAGGTDTQYF	TGCGCCAGCAGCACACTAGCGGGGGGCACAGATACGCAGTATTTT
TRBD1	few	TRBV6-2/TRBV6-3	TRBJ1-6	CASSPGTGSNSPLHF	TGTGCCAGCAGCCCCGGGACAGGGTCGAATTCACCCCTCCACTTT
-	-	TRBV15	TRBJ2-2	CATSRGGASNTGELFF	TGTGCCACCAGCAGAGGCGGGGCCTCGAACACCGGGGAGCTGTTTTTT
TRBD2	many	TRBV29-1	TRBJ2-1	CSVQPGGNEQFF	TGCAGCGTTCAACCGGGGGGTAATGAGCAGTTCTTC
-	many	TRBV11-1	TRBJ2-3	CASSPYSGTLTDTQYF	TGTGCCAGCAGCCCCTACTCCGGGACTCTCACAGATACGCAGTATTTT
-	few	TRBV29-1	TRBJ2-3	CSVEPREDTQYF	TGCAGCGTTGAACCACGGGAAGATACGCAGTATTTT
-	-	TRBV29-1	TRBJ2-7	CSAGSSVYEQYF	TGCAGCGCGGGGAGTAGCGTTTACGAGCAGTACTTC
-	-	TRBV28	TRBJ2-7	CASLRGDGTYEQYF	TGTGCGAGCCTCAGGGGCGATGGGACCTACGAGCAGTACTTC
TRBD1	-	TRBV7-2	TRBJ1-5	CASSLVTGRGQPQHF	TGTGCCAGCAGCTTAGTGACAGGGAGGGGTCAGCCCCAGCATTTT
-	-	TRBV4-3	TRBJ2-3	CASSQDLVNTDTQYF	TGCGCCAGCAGCCAAGATCTGGTCAACACAGATACGCAGTATTTT
-	once	TRBV6-5	TRBJ2-7	CASSYSFAVPGEQYF	TGTGCCAGCAGTTACTCATTCGCGGTTCCCGGCGAGCAGTACTTC
-	once	TRBV5-6	TRBJ1-6	CASSLNPGHYSYNSPLHF	TGTGCCAGCAGCTTAAACCCGGGACACTACTCCTATAATTCACCCCTCCACTTT
-	few	TRBV29-1	TRBJ2-3	CSVALLAEDTQYF	TGCAGCGTTGCTCTCCTAGCAGAAGATACGCAGTATTTT
-	-	TRBV2	TRBJ1-2	CASIPGDSSQGFDGYTF	TGTGCCAGCATTCCCGGGGACTCGTCCCAGGGGTTTGATGGCTACACCTTC
TRBD2	few	TRBV29-1	TRBJ2-1	CSVEGLAEYNEQFF	TGCAGCGTGGAAGGACTAGCGGAATACAATGAGCAGTTCTTC
TRBD2	few	TRBV4-2	TRBJ2-1	CASSQDNQLGAGAHEQFF	TGTGCCAGCAGCCAAGATAATCAATTGGGTGCGGGAGCTCATGAGCAGTTCTTC
-	many	TRBV7-2	TRBJ1-1	CASSLEVGNTEAFF	TGTGCCAGCAGCTTAGAAGTGGGGAACACTGAAGCTTTCTTT
TRBD1	-	TRBV3-1	TRBJ2-7	CASSRQGEQYF	TGTGCCAGCAGCCGACAGGGCGAGCAGTACTTC
-	-	TRBV29-1	TRBJ2-7	CSVAGTLSSYEQYF	TGCAGCGTTGCCGGGACACTGAGCTCCTACGAGCAGTACTTC
-	few	TRBV29-1	TRBJ1-5	CSVRDGRNQPQHF	TGCAGCGTGAGGGACGGTCGAAACCAGCCCCAGCATTTT
-	-	TRBV4-3	TRBJ2-4	CASSQSGTQNIQYF	TGCGCCAGCAGCCAGTCCGGGACACAAAACATTCAGTACTTC
-	once	TRBV10-3	TRBJ2-2	CAISGRGTSNTGELFF	TGTGCCATCAGTGGGCGAGGAACCTCGAACACCGGGGAGCTGTTTTTT
-	-	TRBV18	TRBJ2-1	CASSPRGAGSSYNEQFF	TGTGCCAGCTCACCACGTGGGGCGGGGAGTTCCTACAATGAGCAGTTCTTC
TRBD1	-	TRBV20-1	TRBJ1-2	CSASLDREDGYTF	TGCAGTGCTAGCCTTGACAGGGAGGATGGCTACACCTTC
TRBD1	few	TRBV28	TRBJ1-1	CATGTGTTEAFF	TGTGCCACCGGGACAGGGACCACTGAAGCTTTCTTT
-	few	TRBV29-1	TRBJ1-1	CSAMTSQWGTEAFF	TGCAGCGCCATGACAAGCCAATGGGGCACTGAAGCTTTCTTT
TRBD2	few	TRBV19	TRBJ2-7	CASSIDGGGHYEQYF	TGTGCCAGTAGTATAGACGGCGGGGGTCACTACGAGCAGTACTTC
-	few	TRBV10-3	TRBJ1-6	CAISVRGLNSPLHF	TGTGCCATCAGTGTGAGGGGTCTGAATTCACCCCTCCACTTT
-	-	TRBV6-5	TRBJ1-5	CASSYGPNSNQPQHF	TGTGCCAGCAGTTACGGGCCGAATAGCAATCAGCCCCAGCATTTT
TRBD1	-	TRBV20-1	TRBJ2-4	CSAGTGENIQYF	TGCAGTGCAGGGACAGGGGAAAACATTCAGTACTTC
TRBD1	-	TRBV6-2/TRBV6-3	TRBJ2-5	CASRRQGAGGNQETQYF	TGTGCCAGCAGAAGACAGGGGGCAGGAGGGAACCAAGAGACCCAGTACTTC
-	-	TRBV4-3	TRBJ2-7	CASSQSPYEQYF	TGCGCCAGCAGCCAATCCCCCTACGAGCAGTACTTC
TRBD2	-	TRBV4-3	TRBJ2-1	CASSRRGGDNEQFF	TGCGCCAGCAGCCGACGGGGGGGCGACAATGAGCAGTTCTTC
TRBD2	-	TRBV7-3	TRBJ2-3	CASSNSGGGTDTQYF	TGTGCCAGCAGCAATAGCGGGGGTGGCACAGATACGCAGTATTTT
TRBD2	-	TRBV20-1	TRBJ2-1	CSARDPLAGGGNEQFF	TGCAGTGCTAGAGATCCGCTAGCGGGAGGCGGCAATGAGCAGTTCTTC
TRBD1	-	TRBV19	TRBJ1-5	CASKDRAWIYQPQHF	TGTGCCAGCAAAGACAGGGCTTGGATCTATCAGCCCCAGCATTTT
-	-	TRBV14	TRBJ1-1	CASSQGEGQNTFF	TGTGCCAGCAGCCAAGGGGAGGGGCAGAATACTTTCTTT
TRBD1	-	TRBV9	TRBJ2-3	CASSPTGDPDTQYF	TGTGCCAGCAGCCCAACAGGGGACCCAGATACGCAGTATTTT
TRBD2	once	TRBV20-1	TRBJ2-2	CSASYSGGGAWTGELFF	TGCAGTGCTAGCTATAGCGGCGGGGGGGCCTGGACCGGGGAGCTGTTTTTT
TRBD1	few	TRBV6-1	TRBJ1-5	CASSEGGTVHQPQHF	TGTGCCAGCAGTGAAGGGGGGACAGTCCATCAGCCCCAGCATTTT
-	-	TRBV7-9	TRBJ1-4	CASKPTNEKLFF	TGTGCCAGCAAACCAACTAATGAAAAACTGTTTTTT
-	-	TRBV20-1	TRBJ2-5	CSARVLQEQETQYF	TGCAGCGCTAGAGTGTTGCAGGAACAAGAGACCCAGTACTTC
-	-	TRBV6-5	TRBJ2-1	CASSSPPRGDNEQFF	TGTGCCAGCAGTTCCCCACCGAGGGGAGACAATGAGCAGTTCTTC
-	many	TRBV28	TRBJ1-1	CASLGSTEAFF	TGTGCCAGCCTAGGCAGCACTGAAGCTTTCTTT
TRBD2	few	TRBV10-3	TRBJ2-7	CAISESTSGYEQYF	TGTGCCATCAGTGAGTCGACTAGCGGGTACGAGCAGTACTTC
-	few	TRBV18	TRBJ1-3	CASSTGVSGNTIYF	TGTGCCAGCTCCACAGGAGTCTCTGGAAACACCATATATTTT
-	-	TRBV28	TRBJ1-3	CASMDGRGNTIYF	TGTGCCAGCATGGATGGTAGAGGAAACACCATATATTTT
TRBD1	-	TRBV20-1	TRBJ1-5	CSARAPGQGNSNQPQHF	TGCAGTGCTAGAGCCCCGGGACAGGGTAATAGCAATCAGCCCCAGCATTTT
-	-	TRBV6-1	TRBJ2-7	CASSYRLGSSYEQYF	TGTGCCAGCAGTTACAGGCTCGGAAGCTCCTACGAGCAGTACTTC
-	-	TRBV6-2/TRBV6-3	TRBJ1-1	CASSYLVMNTEAFF	TGTGCCAGCAGTTACCTAGTAATGAACACTGAAGCTTTCTTT
TRBD1	-	TRBV28	TRBJ2-7	CASSPLSGTGMFEQYF	TGTGCCAGCAGTCCACTCTCCGGGACAGGGATGTTCGAGCAGTACTTC
-	-	TRBV29-1	TRBJ1-2	CSVAVTNYGYTF	TGCAGCGTTGCGGTGACTAACTATGGCTACACCTTC
-	-	TRBV27	TRBJ1-6	CASSRDSDSPLHF	TGTGCCAGCAGTCGGGACTCGGATTCACCCCTCCACTTT